This TCR beta chain was sequenced for a study of OX40 agonist ivuxolimab in advanced cancers. At the level of the study: Enrollees could have had prior anti-PD-1, anti-PD-L1 or anti-CTLA-4 therapy, which 40% to 45% had received.

The ends were cut back, 10 bases at V and 0 bases at J, with 18 bases in the middle. The germline CDR1 and CDR2 sequences are MNHNS and SASEGT. The CDR3 consists of 15 residues. Clones were read by immunoSEQ multiplex PCR, and TCRdb kept only the in-frame ones, dropping some. The sample records 55,000 to 80,000 clones, around nine tenths being singletons. Findings of the study overall: Determination of antigen specificity was not performed for the expanded peripheral T cells. CD8+ T cells averaged more expanded clones than CD4+.

Concerning this clone: Its antigen is unidentified.

The sequence was collected from an adult with an advanced solid tumor such as melanoma, head and neck, liver or kidney cancer. This chain links TRBV6-1 with TRBJ1-2; tentative D call: TRBD1 (5 bases). This sample comprised CD4+ or CD8+ T cells sorted from blood, obtained in a trial of the OX40 agonist ivuxolimab. DNA of the CDR3: TGTGCCACCCTCTCACTGGGGGGGACTAACTATGGCTACACCTTC. This gives the protein CATLSLGGTNYGYTF.